The rows below give T cell receptor beta chains drawn from one sample of a study of breast tumors, draining lymph nodes, adjacent tissues. TCRdb re-called the multiplex PCR reads with MiXCR, one entry per CDR3 protein. The sample lists about 7,600 distinct CDR3 sequences; under 85% were seen once. Sequenced material: tumor-adjacent breast tissue. Every receptor here comes from a female donor with breast cancer. Some clones in this sample may be carry-over from other donors' samples. Each CDR3 is given without its conserved first and last residue. A D gene is named only where the DNA matches it firmly.

d_gene	j_gene	v_gene	CDR3aa
NA	TRBJ1-6	TRBV7-8	ASSLARGTSNSPLH
NA	TRBJ2-7	TRBV11-2	ASSLVIGTLHEQY
NA	TRBJ2-3	TRBV20-1	SVSAQRDTDTQY
NA	TRBJ2-2	TRBV2	ASSARRTNTGELF
NA	TRBJ2-7	TRBV6-5	ASSYDRISYEQY
NA	TRBJ1-3	TRBV9	ASSVASGDPGNTIY
NA	TRBJ1-2	TRBV19	ASSQGVYGYT
NA	TRBJ1-6	TRBV7-2	ASSSLYNSPLH
TRBD1	TRBJ1-5	TRBV19	ASSQGTEGNQPQH
TRBD1	TRBJ1-2	TRBV20-1	SASRGRNGYT
NA	TRBJ2-3	TRBV7-9	ASSYTGTLNTDTQY
TRBD1	TRBJ2-1	TRBV2	ASGTGYEQF
NA	TRBJ2-3	TRBV20-1	SARDLQGDTQY
TRBD2	TRBJ2-7	TRBV5-1	ASSFVGTSEGDEQY
TRBD2	TRBJ2-7	TRBV20-1	SALPGLANEQY
TRBD1	TRBJ2-5	TRBV10-1	ASSEDRGETQY
NA	TRBJ2-2	TRBV24-1	ATSDLGSNTGELF